A single sample is the source of the 32 T cell receptor beta chains below, sequenced in a study of cytomegalovirus exposure and HLA in healthy donors. Amplification used 60 Vbeta primers and 13 Jbeta primers. Sequencing was performed with immunoSEQ multiplex PCR; in TCRdb, only in-frame clones are kept and a portion is missing. The sample includes about 150,000 clones, approximately 82% of them seen just once. The sequenced sample was PBMCs. The receptors stem from a woman aged 45 to 65 in good health and CMV-seropositive.

The chain combines TRBV29-1 with TRBJ2-2; 11 nucleotides agree with TRBD2. The CDR3 contains 16 residues. After removal of 1 base from V and 4 bases from J, the junction contained 5 bases not matched to a gene. Germline assignment: CDR1 SQVTM and CDR2 ANQGSEA. CDR3 nucleotides: TGCAGCGTTGAAGTCGGCCTAGCGGGGGGCACCGGGGAGCTGTTTTTT. The encoded protein is CSVEVGLAGGTGELFF.

The chain links TRBV19 to TRBJ2-3; D is unclear. The length of the CDR3 is 15 residues. The V end was cut by 9 bases, the J end by 1 base, with 17 bases between. Germline CDR1 and CDR2: LNHDA and SQIVND (reference sequence). CDR3 DNA sequence: TGTGCCAGAGGCCCCAATATCAGGTGCACAGATACGCAGTATTTT. This gives the protein CARGPNIRCTDTQYF. The variable domain in full, completed from reference TRBV19 and TRBJ2-3, reads DGGITQSPKYLFRKEGQNVTLSCEQNLNHDAMYWYRQDPGQGLRLIYYSQIVNDFQKGDIAEGYSVSREKKESFPLTVTSAQKNPTAFYLCARGPNIRCTDTQYFGPGTRLTVL.

The V and J genes are TRBV19 and TRBJ1-2, with D possibly TRBD1 on 6 matching bases. Trimming stripped 7 bases from V and 4 bases from J, with 19 bases between. The CDR3 is 15 amino acids. Germline CDR1 and CDR2: LNHDA and SQIVND (reference sequence). Written as DNA, the CDR3 is TGTGCCAGTAACCCGATAAACAGGGAGGGCTATGGCTACACCTTC. Amino acids: CASNPINREGYGYTF.

The chain couples TRBV6-5 to TRBJ2-7; 7 bases agree with TRBD2. The V gene's germline CDR1 is MNHEY and CDR2 SVGAGI. The J segment lost 3 bases and the V segment lost 7 bases, leaving 12 bases of the junction unmatched. The CDR3 sequence is 15 residues long. Written as DNA, the CDR3 is TGTGCCAGCACTCCCGGGGGGATAAGGCGCTACGAGCAGTACTTC. Amino acid sequence: CASTPGGIRRYEQYF.

V is TRBV6-6 and J is TRBJ2-7; 14 nucleotides align to TRBD2. Trimming took 6 bases from V and 2 from J; bases not matched to a gene: 3. CDR1 and CDR2 from the germline V gene are MNHNY and SVGAGI (reference sequence). The CDR3 extends over 15 amino acids. The CDR3 DNA reads TGTGCCAGCAGAGGACTAGCGGGGGGTACCTACGAGCAGTACTTC. It encodes CASRGLAGGTYEQYF.

The V and J genes are TRBV29-1 and TRBJ2-2, with TRBD1 matching over 7 bases. V trimming: 6 bases; J trimming: 2 bases; junction bases outside the gene matches: 3. Germline V gene data show CDR1 as SQVTM and CDR2 as ANQGSEA. The CDR3 runs to 13 residues. The CDR3 region is CSVRDRNTGELFF. The CDR3 nucleotides are TGCAGCGTCCGGGACAGAAACACCGGGGAGCTGTTTTTT.

The genes are TRBV4-1 and TRBJ2-7; TRBD2 is a possible D gene (5 bases). Germline V gives CDR1 MGHRA, CDR2 YSYEKL. The CDR3 runs to 16 residues. With 2 bases removed from V and 3 bases from J, the gap between germline ends came to 17 bases. CDR3 nucleotide sequence: TGCGCCAGCAGCCAATCGGTTCTCGGGATAAACTACGAGCAGTACTTC. It specifies CASSQSVLGINYEQYF.

The rearrangement uses TRBV5-1 and TRBJ2-1; D is uncertain. Trimming cost V 0 bases and J 5 bases, with 12 bases left between them. Per germline, CDR1 SGHRS and CDR2 YFSETQ. This CDR3 is built from 15 residues. CDR3 amino acids: CASSLVVKRNNEQFF. CDR3 nucleotide sequence: TGCGCCAGCAGCTTGGTGGTCAAGAGGAACAATGAGCAGTTCTTC.

This chain uses TRBV18 with TRBJ1-4; 7 nucleotides line up with TRBD1. Trimming removed 2 bases from V and 4 bases from J; junction bases left unmatched: 7. The germline CDR1 and CDR2 sequences are KGHSH and LQKENI. The CDR3 has 16 residues. DNA of the CDR3: TGTGCCAGCTCACCATCGCAGACAGGGTTTAATGAAAAACTGTTTTTT. Its translation is CASSPSQTGFNEKLFF. The full variable domain, its missing parts supplied by reference TRBV18 and TRBJ1-4, is NAGVMQNPRHLVRRRGQEARLRCSPMKGHSHVYWYRQLPEEGLKFMVYLQKENIIDESGMPKERFSAEFPKEGPSILRIQQVVRGDSAAYFCASSPSQTGFNEKLFFGSGTQLSVL.

The CDR3 DNA sequence: TGCGCCAGCAGCCAAGAAGTATCCCGGGGCACAGATACGCAGTATTTT. Amino acid sequence: CASSQEVSRGTDTQYF. The gene calls are TRBV4-1 and TRBJ2-3; unclear D gene. Germline V gene sequence: CDR1 MGHRA, CDR2 YSYEKL. The CDR3 totals 16 residues. Trimming removed 0 bases from V and 1 base from J, with 11 bases in between.

This CDR3 is CASRMGTGVPPGANVLTF. CDR3 nucleotide sequence: TGTGCCAGCAGAATGGGGACAGGGGTGCCCCCTGGGGCCAACGTCCTGACTTTC. The gene calls are TRBV2 and TRBJ2-6; the match to TRBD1 covers 10 bases. This CDR3 comprises 18 residues. Germline CDR1 is SNHLY and CDR2 is FYNNEI. V lost 6 bases to trimming and J lost 2 bases; unmatched junction nucleotides: 10.

The V gene is TRBV6-4, the J gene TRBJ1-6; unclear D gene. Between the trimmed V and J ends, which lost 6 bases and 5 bases, there was a span of 11 bases. From germline, CDR1 is MRHNA and CDR2 SNTAGT. This CDR3 has 14 amino acids. CDR3 nucleotide sequence: TGTGCCAGCAGCCCCGGAGCGAATAATTCACCCCTCCACTTT. This encodes CASSPGANNSPLHF.

This clone was detected only a few times. The V call is TRBV2, the J call TRBJ2-2, with 14 nucleotides matching TRBD2. Trimming at V came to 6 bases and at J to 6 bases, leaving 6 bases not matched to a gene. This CDR3 spans 16 amino acids. The germline V gene encodes CDR1 SNHLY and CDR2 FYNNEI. In DNA form, the CDR3 reads TGTGCCAGCAGGGCGGGACTAGCGGGGGTGGCCGGGGAGCTGTTTTTT. Its protein product is CASRAGLAGVAGELFF.

This sequence joins TRBV9 and TRBJ2-1; 12 positions agree with TRBD2. There are 14 residues in the CDR3. The germline gives CDR1 SGDLS, CDR2 YYNGEE. J lost 14 bases, V lost 0 bases, and 6 bases had no gene match. CDR3 bases: TGTGCCAGCAGCGTAGGTCTAGCGGGGGGGCATGAGTTCTTC. Its protein product is CASSVGLAGGHEFF.

The rearrangement uses TRBV6-6 and TRBJ1-2; possible D gene TRBD1, 6 bases. The CDR3 totals 15 residues. Germline-derived CDR1 and CDR2 are MNHNY and SVGAGI (reference sequence). Trimming removed 1 base from V and 7 bases from J, with 16 bases in between. The CDR3 reads CASSYFPRGAGGYTF. The CDR3 nucleotides are TGTGCCAGCAGTTACTTTCCTCGGGGGGCCGGTGGCTACACCTTC.

The chain combines TRBV5-5 with TRBJ2-3; 8 positions match TRBD1. The CDR3 extends over 13 amino acids. The germline V gene encodes CDR1 SGHKS and CDR2 YYEKEE (reference sequence). V lost 3 bases to trimming and J lost 4 bases; unmatched junction nucleotides: 1. The CDR3 here is CASSSTGADTQYF. CDR3 bases: TGTGCCAGCAGCTCGACAGGGGCAGATACGCAGTATTTT.

The sample holds one count of this clone. The chain uses TRBV6-5 and TRBJ1-2; D is unclear. V gave up 1 base and J gave up 10 bases, with 10 bases separating them. Germline V gene sequence: CDR1 MNHEY, CDR2 SVGAGI. The CDR3 loop spans 12 amino acids. Here the CDR3 DNA reads TGTGCCAGCAGTTACTGGGGAGGAGTCTACACCTTC. This gives the protein CASSYWGGVYTF.

Turning to this clone: An end of the junction does not agree with germline; a read error may underlie this. The CDR3 here is CAFRGENTEAFF. The CDR3 region has the DNA TGTGCCTTCAGGGGAGAGAACACTGAAGCTTTCTTT. The rearrangement uses TRBV10-3 and TRBJ1-1, with a possible D match to TRBD1 (6 bases). Looked up from germline, CDR1 is ENHRY and CDR2 is SYGVKD. The CDR3 runs to 12 residues.

The chain links TRBV4-1 to TRBJ1-4; 7 bases match TRBD1. The J segment lost 8 bases and the V segment lost 2 bases, leaving 2 bases of the junction unmatched. The CDR3 has 13 amino acids. Germline assignment: CDR1 MGHRA and CDR2 YSYEKL. CDR3 sequence reads: CASSQPTGEKLFF. Here the CDR3 DNA reads TGCGCCAGCAGCCAACCGACAGGGGAAAAACTGTTTTTT.

The rearrangement uses TRBV9 and TRBJ1-6; D uncertain. V was pared by 7 bases and J by 8 bases, with 16 bases between. The CDR3 length is 14 residues. The V gene's germline CDR1 is SGDLS and CDR2 YYNGEE. The CDR3 DNA sequence: TGTGCCAGCCCCAAAGGGAGGGCATATTCACCCCTCCACTTT. It is translated as CASPKGRAYSPLHF.

The gene calls are TRBV23-1 and TRBJ2-7, with D unclear. TRBV23-1 carries the ORF label, with uncertain function. V was pared by 8 bases and J by 1 base, with 21 bases between. The length of the CDR3 is 16 residues. CDR3 coding DNA: TGCGCCAGCGTCAATCTGGTGATCTCAGGTTCCTACGAGCAGTACTTC. As protein: CASVNLVISGSYEQYF.

J is TRBJ2-7 and V is TRBV30; no clear D gene. The CDR3 is made up of 14 amino acids. Germline values: CDR1 GTSNPN, CDR2 SVGIG (reference sequence). V was cut by 0 bases and J by 0 bases, with 9 bases left in between. Here the CDR3 reads CAWSVGPSSYEQYF. Here the CDR3 DNA reads TGTGCCTGGAGTGTAGGTCCTAGCTCCTACGAGCAGTACTTC.

CDR3 protein: CAIMGQGTGANVLTF. The CDR3 nucleotides read TGTGCCATTATGGGACAGGGGACCGGGGCCAACGTCCTGACTTTC. This sequence joins TRBV6-5 and TRBJ2-6; 10 bases are a match to TRBD1. Germline CDR1 and CDR2: MNHEY and SVGAGI. After removal of 10 bases from V and 4 bases from J, the junction contained 7 bases not matched to a gene. CDR3 length: 15 amino acids.

V is TRBV5-1 and J is TRBJ1-1, with D possibly TRBD1 on 5 matching bases. The CDR3 length is 16 residues. V gave up 3 bases and J gave up 1 base, with 16 bases separating them. Germline V gives CDR1 SGHRS, CDR2 YFSETQ. CDR3 bases: TGCGCCAGCAGCTCGCCACCAGGGAATAGGAACACTGAAGCTTTCTTT. Translated, it gives CASSSPPGNRNTEAFF.

This sequence joins TRBV21-1 and TRBJ1-4; TRBD1 was called by the table and not checked on the DNA. TRBV21-1 is annotated as a pseudogene. CDR3 length: 16 amino acids. The CDR3 loop reads CASSPRQNSTNEKLFF. The DNA for the CDR3 is TGTGCCAGCAGCCCCCGACAGAACTCAACTAATGAAAAACTGTTTTTT.

The chain recombines TRBV5-1 with TRBJ1-5; TRBD1 might be the D (5 bases). The CDR3 spans 13 residues. The germline V and J ends were trimmed by 5 bases and 5 bases, with 11 bases remaining between them. The germline V gene has CDR1 SGHRS and CDR2 YFSETQ. CDR3 DNA: TGCGCCAGCAGGCAGGGCTTAGATCAGCCCCAGCATTTT. Protein product: CASRQGLDQPQHF.

The genes are TRBV5-4 and TRBJ2-5; 10 bases fit TRBD2. The J call is uncertain, as TRBJ2-7 better fits the DNA end. Germline V gene data show CDR1 as SGHNT and CDR2 as YYREEE (reference sequence). The CDR3 has 15 amino acids. Here the CDR3 DNA reads TGTGCCAGCAGCCGAGCTAGCGGGGGCCCGTACGAGCAGTACTTC. It encodes CASSRASGGPYEQYF.

In this sample, this clone turned up once. This chain connects TRBV7-2 to TRBJ2-3; TRBD2 matches at 8 bases. Per the germline V gene, CDR1 is SGHTA and CDR2 is FQGNSA. The CDR3 has 15 amino acids. With 5 bases clipped from V and 3 bases from J, the junction kept 7 bases outside the gene matches. As DNA, the CDR3 is TGTGCCAGCAGCCAGGACGGGACTAGTACAGATACGCAGTATTTT. As protein: CASSQDGTSTDTQYF.

On this clone itself: Compared with germline, one end of the junction differs, possibly owing to a read error. The V gene is TRBV5-1, the J gene TRBJ1-2; TRBD1 matches 8 bases. From germline, CDR1 is SGHRS and CDR2 YFSETQ. The CDR3 covers 12 residues. CDR3 bases: TGTGCCAGCAGCGGGACAGGTAGTGGCTACACCTTC. Its protein is CASSGTGSGYTF.

This clone appeared a single time. V and J are TRBV10-3 and TRBJ2-1; 9 nucleotides line up with TRBD2. The length of the CDR3 is 13 residues. From germline, CDR1 is ENHRY and CDR2 SYGVKD. V trimming: 11 bases; J trimming: 9 bases; junction bases outside the gene matches: 11. CDR3 in amino acids: CALGASGVVEQFF. CDR3 coding DNA: TGTGCCCTTGGGGCTAGCGGGGTGGTTGAGCAGTTCTTC.

This clone was seen a single time. The chain has TRBV2 and TRBJ1-2, with D possibly TRBD1 on 6 matching bases. Germline V gene sequence: CDR1 SNHLY, CDR2 FYNNEI. This CDR3 has 15 residues. The V and J ends lost 1 base and 2 bases respectively, with 11 bases between them. DNA of the CDR3: TGTGCCAGCAGTGAAGGGGGGACACCCAACTATGGCTACACCTTC. Amino acid sequence: CASSEGGTPNYGYTF.

This CDR3 is CASSLGRGQKLFF. The CDR3 nucleotides read TGTGCCAGCAGCTTGGGCAGGGGTCAAAAACTGTTTTTT. V gene TRBV5-6 combines with J gene TRBJ1-4; possible D gene TRBD1, 6 bases. The germline gives CDR1 SGHDT, CDR2 YYEEEE. Trimming removed 0 bases at V and 9 bases at J, with 9 bases between. This CDR3 has 13 residues.